This T cell receptor beta chain was sequenced during a study of radiotherapy plus CTLA-4 blockade in lung cancer. Per the germline V gene, CDR1 is SGDLS and CDR2 is YYNGEE. J gave up 8 bases and V 4 bases, and 14 bases lay outside the gene matches. This CDR3 is built from 16 residues. Regarding the study as a whole: TCR clones from tumors expanded in blood after radiotherapy plus ipilimumab.

Those with chemo-refractory metastatic non-small-cell lung cancer were treated with focal radiation combined with CTLA-4 blockade using ipilimumab. This clone was counted a few times. No antigen is known for it. The protocol was immunoSEQ multiplex PCR, while the TCRdb copy is restricted to in-frame clones and leaves out a portion. This sample has approximately 57,000 clones, with approximately 80% found just once. The source of this sequence is a human donor with non-small cell lung cancer whose response to radiotherapy plus ipilimumab could not be evaluated. The sample in question was peripheral blood, obtained from a patient treated with radiotherapy plus ipilimumab. The chain combines TRBV9 with TRBJ2-2; 7 bases line up with TRBD2. In DNA form, the CDR3 reads TGTGCCAGCAGCAACAGAGGCGGACTAGGGGTAGGGGAGCTGTTTTTT. Its translation is CASSNRGGLGVGELFF.